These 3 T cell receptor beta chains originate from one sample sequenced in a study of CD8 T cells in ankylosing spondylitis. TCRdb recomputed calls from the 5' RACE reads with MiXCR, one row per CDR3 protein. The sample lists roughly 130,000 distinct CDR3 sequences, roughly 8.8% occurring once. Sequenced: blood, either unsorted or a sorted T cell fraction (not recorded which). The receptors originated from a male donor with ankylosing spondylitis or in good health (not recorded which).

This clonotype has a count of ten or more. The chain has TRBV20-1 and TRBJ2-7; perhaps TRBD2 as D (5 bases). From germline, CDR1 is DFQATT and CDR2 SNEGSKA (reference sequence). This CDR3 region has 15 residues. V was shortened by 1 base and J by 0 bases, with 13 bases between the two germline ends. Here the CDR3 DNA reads TGCAGTGCTAGAGTCGGCGGGCGGAACTCCTACGAGCAGTACTTC. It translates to CSARVGGRNSYEQYF.

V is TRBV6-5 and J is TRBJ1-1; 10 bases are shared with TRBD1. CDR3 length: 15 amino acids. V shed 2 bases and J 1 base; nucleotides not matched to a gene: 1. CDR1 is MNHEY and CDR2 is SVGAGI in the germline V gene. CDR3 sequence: CASSYDRGPNTEAFF. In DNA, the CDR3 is TGTGCCAGCAGTTACGACAGGGGGCCGAACACTGAAGCTTTCTTT.

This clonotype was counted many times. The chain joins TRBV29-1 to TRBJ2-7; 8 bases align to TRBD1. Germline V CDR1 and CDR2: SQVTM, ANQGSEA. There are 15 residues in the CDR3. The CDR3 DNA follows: TGCAGACCCCAAAGCAGGGGGCCCGGCTCCTACGAGCAGTACTTC. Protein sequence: CRPQSRGPGSYEQYF.